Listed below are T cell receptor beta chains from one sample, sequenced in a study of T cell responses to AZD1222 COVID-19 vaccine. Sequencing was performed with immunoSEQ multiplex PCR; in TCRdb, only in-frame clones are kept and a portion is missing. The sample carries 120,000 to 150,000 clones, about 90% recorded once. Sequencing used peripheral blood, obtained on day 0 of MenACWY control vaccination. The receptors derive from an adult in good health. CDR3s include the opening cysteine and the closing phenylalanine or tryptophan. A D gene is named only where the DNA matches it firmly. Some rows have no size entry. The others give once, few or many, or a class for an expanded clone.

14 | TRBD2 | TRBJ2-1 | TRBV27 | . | TGTGCCACCTGGGGGGCGGGAGGGCCCCATGAGCAGTTCTTC | CATWGAGGPHEQFF
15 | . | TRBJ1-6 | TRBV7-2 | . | TGTGCCAGCAGCCTGCTGGGGGTGAATAATTCACCCCTCCACTTT | CASSLLGVNNSPLHF
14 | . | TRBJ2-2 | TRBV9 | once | TGTGCCAGCAGCGTCCAAACGAACACCGGGGAGCTGTTTTTT | CASSVQTNTGELFF
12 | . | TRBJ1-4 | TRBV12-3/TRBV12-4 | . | TGTGCCAGCAGGGTAGCTAATGAAAAACTGTTTTTT | CASRVANEKLFF
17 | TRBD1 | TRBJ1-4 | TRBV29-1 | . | TGCAGCGTTGAAGATCCTTCAAAGGGGGCGGTCCCCGAAAAACTGTTTTTT | CSVEDPSKGAVPEKLFF
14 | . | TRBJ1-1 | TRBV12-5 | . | TGTGCTAGTGGTTTGGGACAGATCAACACTGAAGCTTTCTTT | CASGLGQINTEAFF
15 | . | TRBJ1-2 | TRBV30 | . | TGTGCCTGGAGTAAAGCCGGAACATCTACCTATGGCTACACCTTC | CAWSKAGTSTYGYTF
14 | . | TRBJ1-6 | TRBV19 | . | TGTGCCAGTAGCCCCGACAGTTATAATTCACCCCTCCACTTT | CASSPDSYNSPLHF
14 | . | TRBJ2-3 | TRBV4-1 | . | TGCGCCAGCACACCGGGACCCCCCGGAGATACGCAGTATTTT | CASTPGPPGDTQYF
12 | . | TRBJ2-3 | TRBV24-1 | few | TGTGCCACCAGTGACTACACAGATACGCAGTATTTT | CATSDYTDTQYF
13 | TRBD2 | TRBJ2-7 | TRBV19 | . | TGTGCCAGTAGGATAGCGGGAACAAGCGAGCAGTACTTC | CASRIAGTSEQYF
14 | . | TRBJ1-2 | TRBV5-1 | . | TGCGCCAGCAGCCTGGCCAGGGACATTAGTGGCTACACCTTC | CASSLARDISGYTF
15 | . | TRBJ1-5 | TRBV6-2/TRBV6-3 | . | TGTGCCAGCAGTTACATGATGGGGGGCAATCAGCCCCAGCATTTT | CASSYMMGGNQPQHF
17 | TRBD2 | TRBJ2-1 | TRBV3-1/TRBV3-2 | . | TGTGCCAGCTTCCCGGGACTAGCGGGGGGGCTGCCCAGTGAGCAGTTCTTC | CASFPGLAGGLPSEQFF
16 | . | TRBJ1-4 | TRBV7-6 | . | TGTGCCAGCAGCTTAGCGCTCGGGGCCGGGCGTGAAAAACTGTTTTTT | CASSLALGAGREKLFF
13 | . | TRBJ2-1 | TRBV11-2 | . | TGTGCCAGCAGCCCCGGGGCTTGGAATGAGCAGTTCTTC | CASSPGAWNEQFF
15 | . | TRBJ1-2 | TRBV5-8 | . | TGTGCCAGCAGCTTGAGGGTCGGAACTAACTATGGCTACACCTTC | CASSLRVGTNYGYTF
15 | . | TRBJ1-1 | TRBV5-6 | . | TGTGCCAGCAGCCCTCCCCAGGGGTTGAACACTGAAGCTTTCTTT | CASSPPQGLNTEAFF
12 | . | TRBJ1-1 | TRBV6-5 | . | TGTGCCAGCAGCCGATCAGACACTGAAGCTTTCTTT | CASSRSDTEAFF
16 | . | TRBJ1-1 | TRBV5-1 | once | TGCGCCAGCAGCTGGTCTGACGGTGCCGGGGGAACTGAAGCTTTCTTT | CASSWSDGAGGTEAFF
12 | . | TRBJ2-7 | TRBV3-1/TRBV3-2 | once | TGTGCCAGCAGCCAAGTCCAAGGGGGGCAGTACTTC | CASSQVQGGQYF
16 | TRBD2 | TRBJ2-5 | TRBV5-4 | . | TGTGCCAGCAGCTTGAAGGGACTACTGTACCAAGAGACCCAGTACTTC | CASSLKGLLYQETQYF
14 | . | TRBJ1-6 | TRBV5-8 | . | TGTGCCAGCAGCTTAGGTCTGAATAATTCACCCCTCCACTTT | CASSLGLNNSPLHF
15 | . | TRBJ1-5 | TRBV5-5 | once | TGTGCCAGCAGCTCCCGGGGGGATAGCAATCAGCCCCAGCATTTT | CASSSRGDSNQPQHF
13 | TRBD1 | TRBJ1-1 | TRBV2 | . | TGTGCCAGCAGTGGACAGGGGAACACTGAAGCTTTCTTT | CASSGQGNTEAFF
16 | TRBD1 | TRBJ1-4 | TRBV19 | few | TGTGCCAGTAGCGATCCGGACAGGGATCAACGAGAAAAACTGTTTTTT | CASSDPDRDQREKLFF
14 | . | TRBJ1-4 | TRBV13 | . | TGTGCCAGCAGCTTAGTAGGCAGGACTGAAAAACTGTTTTTT | CASSLVGRTEKLFF
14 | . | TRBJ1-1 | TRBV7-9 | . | TGTGCCAGCAGCGAGGAGGGCTTGGGCACTGAAGCTTTCTTT | CASSEEGLGTEAFF
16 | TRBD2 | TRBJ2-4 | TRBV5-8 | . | TGTGCCAGCAGCTTGAGCGGGGGTGGATCCAAAAACATTCAGTACTTC | CASSLSGGGSKNIQYF
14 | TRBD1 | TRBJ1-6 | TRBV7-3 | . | TGTGCCAGCAGTTCACAGGGGCCCAATTCACCCCTCCACTTT | CASSSQGPNSPLHF
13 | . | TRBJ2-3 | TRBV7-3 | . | TGTGCCAGCAGCTTAATGGATAAAGATACGCAGTATTTT | CASSLMDKDTQYF
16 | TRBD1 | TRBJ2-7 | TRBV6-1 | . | TGTGCCAGCAGTGAGAGGGGACAGGGGATACCCTACGAGCAGTACTTC | CASSERGQGIPYEQYF